Listed here is a single T cell receptor beta chain. The target antigen is unknown. The data are from a study of early T cells in non-severe SARS-CoV-2 infection. Study information: Sequencing input comprised bulk RNA from unsorted whole blood; chain pairing was not available.

Germline-derived CDR1 and CDR2 are SQVTM and ANQGSEA. Unmatched junction bases numbered 3, after V lost 1 base and J lost 7 bases. The CDR3 runs 13 residues. Points from the study as a whole: The matching step, a VDJdb search, favored anti-spike CD8 responses and missed private and CD4 specificities.

Individual cDNA molecules received unique molecular identifiers during library preparation. TCRdb re-analysed the 5' RACE reads in MiXCR, keeping a single row per CDR3 protein. The sample records about 39,000 distinct CDR3 sequences, 5.5% to 7% being singletons. The sequence came from an adult who was a healthcare worker with PCR-confirmed SARS-CoV-2 infection or an uninfected control (not recorded which). The genes are TRBV29-1 and TRBJ2-1, with 8 bases identical to TRBD2. Sequencing was performed on whole blood, taken at baseline. As DNA, the CDR3 is TGCAGCGTTGAAGTATCTAGCGGGAATGAGCAGTTCTTC. Protein: CSVEVSSGNEQFF.